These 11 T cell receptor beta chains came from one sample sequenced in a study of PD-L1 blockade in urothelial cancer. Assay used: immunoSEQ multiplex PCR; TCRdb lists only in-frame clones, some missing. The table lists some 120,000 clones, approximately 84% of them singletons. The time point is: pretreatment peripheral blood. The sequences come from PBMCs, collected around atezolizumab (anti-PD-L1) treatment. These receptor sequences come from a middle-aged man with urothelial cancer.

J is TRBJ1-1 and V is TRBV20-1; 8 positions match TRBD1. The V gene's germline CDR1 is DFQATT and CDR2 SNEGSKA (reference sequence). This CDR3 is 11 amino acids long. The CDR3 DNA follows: TGCAGAATTCAGGGGGCGACTGAAGCTTTCTTT. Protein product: CRIQGATEAFF.

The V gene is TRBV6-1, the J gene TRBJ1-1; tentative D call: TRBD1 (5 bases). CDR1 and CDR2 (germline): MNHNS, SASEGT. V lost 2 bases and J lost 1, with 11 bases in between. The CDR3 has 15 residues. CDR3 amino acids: CASSEKWGGNTEAFF. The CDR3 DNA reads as TGTGCCAGCAGTGAAAAGTGGGGCGGGAACACTGAAGCTTTCTTT.

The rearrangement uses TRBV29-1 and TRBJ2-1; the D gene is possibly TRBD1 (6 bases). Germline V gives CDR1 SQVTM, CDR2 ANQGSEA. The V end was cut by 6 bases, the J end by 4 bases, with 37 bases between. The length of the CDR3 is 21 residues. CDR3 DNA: TGCAGCGTGTTGAAGATAGATATACAGGGTCCCGCCAATAGGAGATACAATGAGCAGTTCTTC. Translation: CSVLKIDIQGPANRRYNEQFF.

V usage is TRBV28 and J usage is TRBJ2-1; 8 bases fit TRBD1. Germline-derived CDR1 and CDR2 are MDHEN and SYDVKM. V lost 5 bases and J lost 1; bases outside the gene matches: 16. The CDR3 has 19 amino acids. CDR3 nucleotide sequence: TGTGCCAGCAGTCTCAACCCAACCACGGACAGGGTATCCTACAATGAGCAGTTCTTC. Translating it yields CASSLNPTTDRVSYNEQFF. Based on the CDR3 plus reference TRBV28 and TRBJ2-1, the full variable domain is DVKVTQSSRYLVKRTGEKVFLECVQDMDHENMFWYRQDPGLGLRLIYFSYDVKMKEKGDIPEGYSVSREKKERFSLILESASTNQTSMYLCASSLNPTTDRVSYNEQFFGPGTRLTVL.

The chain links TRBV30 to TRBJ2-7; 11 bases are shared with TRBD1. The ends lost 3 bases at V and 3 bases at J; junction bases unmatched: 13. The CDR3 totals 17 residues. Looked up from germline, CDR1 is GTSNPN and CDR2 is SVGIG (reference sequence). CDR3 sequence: CAWRARTGGLISYEQYF. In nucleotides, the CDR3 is TGTGCCTGGAGGGCCCGGACAGGGGGCCTGATTAGCTACGAGCAGTACTTC.

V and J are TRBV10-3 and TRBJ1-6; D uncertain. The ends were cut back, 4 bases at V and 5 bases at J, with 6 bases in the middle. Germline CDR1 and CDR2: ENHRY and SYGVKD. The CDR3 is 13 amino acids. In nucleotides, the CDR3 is TGTGCCATCAGTGTACGGGATAATTCACCCCTCCACTTT. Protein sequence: CAISVRDNSPLHF.

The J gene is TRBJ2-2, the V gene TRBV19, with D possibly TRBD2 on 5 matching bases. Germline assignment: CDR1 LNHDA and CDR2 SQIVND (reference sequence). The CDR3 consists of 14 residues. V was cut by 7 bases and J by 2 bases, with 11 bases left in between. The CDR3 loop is CASKGEGNTGELFF. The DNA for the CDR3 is TGTGCCAGTAAGGGTGAGGGAAACACCGGGGAGCTGTTTTTT.

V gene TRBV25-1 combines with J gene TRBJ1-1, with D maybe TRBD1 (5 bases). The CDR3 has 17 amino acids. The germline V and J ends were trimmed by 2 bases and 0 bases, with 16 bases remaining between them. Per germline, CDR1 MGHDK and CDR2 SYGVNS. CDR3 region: CASSENTGRGMNTEAFF. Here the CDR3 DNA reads TGTGCCAGCAGTGAAAATACAGGAAGGGGAATGAACACTGAAGCTTTCTTT.

DNA of the CDR3: TGCGCCAGCAGCTTGGTAGGTCCGGGGTCTGAAGCTTTCTTT. Its protein is CASSLVGPGSEAFF. The V gene is TRBV5-1, the J gene TRBJ1-1; no clear D gene. Trimming took 0 bases from V and 6 from J, leaving 12 bases between them. The CDR3 length is 14 residues. Germline lookup yields CDR1 SGHRS and CDR2 YFSETQ.

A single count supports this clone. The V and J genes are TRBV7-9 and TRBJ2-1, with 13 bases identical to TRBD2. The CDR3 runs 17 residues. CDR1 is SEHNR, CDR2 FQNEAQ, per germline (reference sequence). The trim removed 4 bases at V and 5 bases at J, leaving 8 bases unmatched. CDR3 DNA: TGTGCCAGCAGCTCACGATTACTAGCGGGAGGGCACAATGAGCAGTTCTTC. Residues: CASSSRLLAGGHNEQFF.

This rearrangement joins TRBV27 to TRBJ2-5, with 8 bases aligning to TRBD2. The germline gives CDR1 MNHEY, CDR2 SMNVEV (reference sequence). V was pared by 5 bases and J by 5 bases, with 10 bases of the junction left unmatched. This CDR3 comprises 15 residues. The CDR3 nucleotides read TGTGCCAGCAGTCCCTCCGGCCGGGAGGGGGAGACCCAGTACTTC. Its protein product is CASSPSGREGETQYF.